Presented here are 20 T cell receptor beta chains from one specimen sequenced in a study of blood T cell repertoires in COVID-19. Clones were sequenced by immunoSEQ multiplex PCR, and TCRdb holds only the in-frame ones, with some missing. Of about 240,000 clones in the sample, 82% are singletons; the top ten hold approximately 8%. Sequenced sample: peripheral blood. Receptor source: a woman of 80 years or more with COVID-19, enrolled during active disease.

The chain is built from TRBV24-1 and TRBJ2-7; the match to TRBD1 covers 8 bases. The germline V gene encodes CDR1 KGHDR and CDR2 SFDVKD. V shed 4 bases, J shed 2 bases, and the junction held 6 bases outside the gene matches. The CDR3 spans 15 residues. The CDR3 DNA reads TGTGCCACCAGTGACCCCGGGACAGGAACCTACGAGCAGTACTTC. Amino acids: CATSDPGTGTYEQYF.

The chain links TRBV11-3 to TRBJ2-5; D perhaps matches TRBD1 (6 bases). This CDR3 contains 14 residues. The germline V gene has CDR1 SGHNT and CDR2 YENEEA. Trimming left V 4 bases short and J 2 bases short, with 11 bases between. The CDR3 sequence is CASSSRTAQETQYF. The CDR3 region has the DNA TGTGCCAGCAGCTCGAGGACAGCACAAGAGACCCAGTACTTC.

The V and J genes are TRBV6-4 and TRBJ2-3; TRBD2 matches 7 bases. The germline gives CDR1 MRHNA, CDR2 SNTAGT. The junction had 7 bases not matched to a gene; V was cut back by 5 bases and J by 2 bases. CDR3 length equals 15 residues. CDR3 residues: CASSRTSLNTDTQYF. CDR3 nucleotide sequence: TGTGCCAGCAGTCGGACTAGTCTTAACACAGATACGCAGTATTTT.

CDR3 in amino acids: CATSPSGSWQETQYF. In nucleotides, the CDR3 is TGTGCCACCTCCCCCAGCGGGAGCTGGCAAGAGACCCAGTACTTC. This chain joins TRBV7-9 and TRBJ2-5, with 8 bases aligning to TRBD2. Germline V gene lookup returns CDR1 SEHNR and CDR2 FQNEAQ (reference sequence). This CDR3 spans 15 amino acids. After removal of 10 bases from V and 2 bases from J, the junction contained 12 bases not matched to a gene.

This clone was seen only once. V is TRBV28 and J is TRBJ1-2, with D tentatively TRBD1 (6 bases). V dropped 6 bases and J dropped 4 bases, with 18 bases sitting between them. The CDR3 extends over 15 amino acids. In germline, CDR1 is MDHEN, CDR2 SYDVKM. The DNA of the CDR3 is TGTGCCAGCAGCTTGGACAGAGCGAGGACCTATGGCTACACCTTC. It encodes CASSLDRARTYGYTF.

A single count supports this clone. The rearrangement links TRBV7-3 to TRBJ2-3, with a weak D call TRBD2 (5 bases). Germline CDR1 SGHTA, CDR2 FQGTGA. The ends were cut back, 5 bases at V and 4 bases at J, with 10 bases in the middle. This CDR3 is built from 13 residues. The CDR3 reads CASSPSGADTQYF. The CDR3 bases are TGTGCCAGCAGCCCGTCCGGGGCAGATACGCAGTATTTT.

The chain employs TRBV10-3 and TRBJ1-6; D unclear. V lost 2 bases and J 6 bases, leaving 8 bases between the germline ends. CDR3 length: 14 amino acids. Germline loops: CDR1 ENHRY, CDR2 SYGVKD. CDR3 protein: CAISERGLNSPLHF. The CDR3 bases are TGTGCCATCAGTGAGCGGGGTCTTAATTCACCCCTCCACTTT.

The chain combines TRBV28 with TRBJ2-7; 12 positions match TRBD1. Germline assignment: CDR1 MDHEN and CDR2 SYDVKM. CDR3 size: 14 residues. Germline trimming cut 2 bases from V and 5 bases from J; bases unmatched to any gene: 1. The CDR3 DNA is TGTGCCAGCAGTTTAGGGACAGGGGGCCACGAGCAGTACTTC. Protein: CASSLGTGGHEQYF.

J is TRBJ2-7 and V is TRBV3-1 (or the pseudogene TRBV3-2), with TRBD2 identical over 7 bases. The CDR3 runs to 12 residues. Per germline, CDR1 LGHDT and CDR2 YNNKEL (reference sequence). The junction had 8 bases not matched to a gene; V was cut back by 8 bases and J by 7 bases. The CDR3 loop is CASGRAFGEQYF. The CDR3 DNA is TGTGCCAGCGGGAGGGCGTTTGGAGAGCAGTACTTC.

This chain joins TRBV2 and TRBJ1-3, with 9 positions matching TRBD1. Germline V gives CDR1 SNHLY, CDR2 FYNNEI. There are 15 residues in the CDR3. With V trimmed by 6 bases and J by 6 bases, 9 bases remained unmatched. Written as DNA, the CDR3 is TGTGCCAGCAGAAGGGGACAGGGAAACGAAAACACCATATATTTT. It translates to CASRRGQGNENTIYF.

Concerning this clone: A junction boundary mismatches the germline segment, possibly from a read error. J is TRBJ2-5 and V is TRBV7-7, with TRBD2 identical over 9 bases. CDR1 and CDR2 (germline): SSHAT, FNYEAQ (reference sequence). This CDR3 is built from 16 residues. The CDR3 DNA is TGTGCTAGCAGCTTAGTAGCGGGAGCGGGGCAGGAGACCCAGTACTTC. Residues: CASSLVAGAGQETQYF.

V usage is TRBV18 and J usage is TRBJ1-2; the D is unclear. This CDR3 has 14 amino acids. Trimming left V 0 bases short and J 2 bases short, with 7 bases between. Germline CDR1 and CDR2: KGHSH and LQKENI. This CDR3 is CASSPPQPNYGYTF. The DNA of the CDR3 is TGTGCCAGCTCACCACCACAGCCCAACTATGGCTACACCTTC. Full variable domain (rest looked up from reference TRBV18 and TRBJ1-2): NAGVMQNPRHLVRRRGQEARLRCSPMKGHSHVYWYRQLPEEGLKFMVYLQKENIIDESGMPKERFSAEFPKEGPSILRIQQVVRGDSAAYFCASSPPQPNYGYTFGSGTRLTVV.

This clone occurred a few times. The chain is built from TRBV11-3 and TRBJ2-1; 8 bases are a match to TRBD2. The trim removed 4 bases at V and 4 bases at J, leaving 9 bases unmatched. The CDR3 is made up of 16 amino acids. CDR1 is SGHNT, CDR2 YENEEA, per germline. The CDR3 protein is CASSSGTSGAYNEQFF. CDR3 in DNA: TGTGCCAGCAGCTCCGGTACTAGCGGAGCGTACAATGAGCAGTTCTTC.

In its sample, this clone was seen once. This chain joins TRBV5-1 and TRBJ1-2; weak D call: TRBD1 (5 bases). Trimming pared 1 base from V and 9 bases from J, leaving 13 bases between. This CDR3 contains 13 residues. From germline, CDR1 is SGHRS and CDR2 YFSETQ. CDR3 bases: TGCGCCAGCAGCTTGTATAGGGGCGGAAGCTACACCTTC. Translation gives CASSLYRGGSYTF.

The chain uses TRBV5-1 and TRBJ2-5, with 7 bases identical to TRBD2. The CDR3 has 15 residues. In germline, CDR1 is SGHRS, CDR2 YFSETQ. V lost 4 bases to trimming and J lost 1 base; unmatched junction nucleotides: 7. In DNA, the CDR3 is TGCGCCAGCAGCCCCTTCCGGGGGGTCCAAGAGACCCAGTACTTC. It is translated as CASSPFRGVQETQYF.

The chain couples TRBV28 to TRBJ2-5, with 13 nucleotides matching TRBD2. The length of the CDR3 is 17 residues. Germline loops: CDR1 MDHEN, CDR2 SYDVKM. Germline trimming cut 3 bases from V and 2 bases from J; bases unmatched to any gene: 6. The CDR3 DNA reads TGTGCCAGCAGTTTTTTCACTAGCGGGAGGGAGCAAGAGACCCAGTACTTC. It yields the protein CASSFFTSGREQETQYF.

The chain has TRBV2 and TRBJ1-6; TRBD1 matches at 7 bases. V dropped 5 bases and J dropped 6; count of bases not matched to a gene: 7. Germline assignment: CDR1 SNHLY and CDR2 FYNNEI. The CDR3 totals 15 residues. The DNA for the CDR3 is TGTGCCAGCAGTTCCGGGACAGCTTTTAATTCACCCCTCCACTTT. Encoded protein: CASSSGTAFNSPLHF.

This clone was found a few times. The V call is TRBV28, the J call TRBJ2-7; 9 bases are a match to TRBD1. The V segment lost 8 bases and the J segment 4 bases; nucleotides outside the gene matches: 12. Germline values: CDR1 MDHEN, CDR2 SYDVKM. The CDR3 consists of 15 residues. The CDR3 sequence: CASRRPGTGTYEQYF. The CDR3 coding sequence is TGTGCCAGCCGCCGACCGGGGACAGGGACGTACGAGCAGTACTTC.

This clone was counted once. The J gene is TRBJ2-1, the V gene TRBV10-3; 8 bases map to TRBD1. The V gene end was trimmed by 8 bases and the J gene end by 5 bases; junction bases not matched to a gene: 11. This CDR3 has 15 amino acids. The germline gives CDR1 ENHRY, CDR2 SYGVKD. The DNA for the CDR3 is TGTGCCATCGGAGGGCGACAGGGGTCCGACAATGAGCAGTTCTTC. Translating gives CAIGGRQGSDNEQFF.

J is TRBJ2-7 and V is TRBV7-9; 10 bases align to TRBD2. Per germline, CDR1 SEHNR and CDR2 FQNEAQ (reference sequence). V was pared by 4 bases and J by 0 bases, with 6 bases of the junction left unmatched. The CDR3 consists of 16 residues. The DNA of the CDR3 is TGTGCCAGCAGCTCGGGGAGCGGGAGGGCCTCCTACGAGCAGTACTTC. Translating it yields CASSSGSGRASYEQYF.